What follows are 9 T cell receptor beta chains derived from one specimen sequenced in a study of shared clonotypes between healthy human individuals. Profiling relied on immunoSEQ multiplex PCR, and the TCRdb table lists in-frame clones only, not all of them. The table lists 1.6 million or so clones, over 95% of them singletons. The sequenced sample consisted of naive CD4+ T cells sorted from blood. Subset: CD45RA+ positively selected. Receptors were obtained from a man younger than 40 in good health.

J is TRBJ2-7 and V is TRBV6-1; 9 positions agree with TRBD2. This CDR3 is built from 14 residues. Trimming took 5 bases from V and 3 from J; bases not matched to a gene: 5. CDR1 is MNHNS, CDR2 SASEGT, per germline. CDR3 DNA: TGTGCCAGCAGTTCGAGGCGGGAGGGCTACGAGCAGTACTTC. It codes for CASSSRREGYEQYF.

A single count supports this clone. The rearrangement uses TRBV19 and TRBJ1-5; the D is unclear. The CDR3 has 15 residues. V was trimmed by 4 bases and J by 4 bases, leaving 14 bases between them. The germline V gene encodes CDR1 LNHDA and CDR2 SQIVND (reference sequence). CDR3 sequence: CASSTRVVGNQPQHF. CDR3 DNA: TGTGCCAGTAGTACTAGGGTTGTAGGAAATCAGCCCCAGCATTTT.

This clone has just one count. The J gene is TRBJ2-3, the V gene TRBV28; 10 nucleotides agree with TRBD2. CDR3 length: 16 residues. CDR1 and CDR2 (germline): MDHEN, SYDVKM. V dropped 3 bases and J dropped 2; count of bases not matched to a gene: 5. CDR3 in amino acids: CASSLIGLAVTDTQYF. The CDR3 bases are TGTGCCAGCAGTTTGATTGGACTAGCGGTCACAGATACGCAGTATTTT.

The chain carries TRBV14 and TRBJ1-2; D ambiguous. Trimming pared 0 bases from V and 8 bases from J, leaving 10 bases between. This CDR3 is built from 13 residues. CDR1 and CDR2 (germline): SGHDN, FVKESK. The CDR3 is CASSQDLGRGYTF. Written as DNA, the CDR3 is TGTGCCAGCAGCCAAGATCTTGGGAGAGGCTACACCTTC.

The chain uses TRBV6-5 and TRBJ1-2, with D maybe TRBD1 (5 bases). Germline V gene sequence: CDR1 MNHEY, CDR2 SVGAGI. V dropped 6 bases and J dropped 4 bases, with 15 bases sitting between them. The CDR3 length is 14 residues. CDR3 DNA: TGTGCCAGCAGGGGACCGACAGAGCCCTATGGCTACACCTTC. Translation gives CASRGPTEPYGYTF.

The J gene is TRBJ2-2, the V gene TRBV30, with D maybe TRBD2 (5 bases). CDR1 is GTSNPN and CDR2 is SVGIG in the germline V gene (reference sequence). This CDR3 has 14 residues. The germline V and J ends were trimmed by 0 bases and 4 bases, with 9 bases remaining between them. CDR3: CAWSVRVSTGELFF. CDR3 sequence (DNA): TGTGCCTGGAGTGTGAGGGTGTCCACCGGGGAGCTGTTTTTT.

V usage is TRBV5-1 and J usage is TRBJ2-7; TRBD2 matches 8 bases. Germline CDR1 reads SGHRS; CDR2 reads YFSETQ. After removal of 3 bases from V and 0 bases from J, the junction contained 5 bases not matched to a gene. The CDR3 runs to 15 residues. CDR3 amino acids: CASSSTSGFSYEQYF. CDR3 sequence (DNA): TGCGCCAGCAGCTCCACTAGCGGATTCTCCTACGAGCAGTACTTC.

The chain is built from TRBV18 and TRBJ2-1; D unresolved. Germline-derived CDR1 and CDR2 are KGHSH and LQKENI. CDR3 size: 14 residues. The V and J ends lost 5 bases and 5 bases respectively, with 13 bases between them. CDR3 region: CASSASPADNEQFF. In DNA form, the CDR3 reads TGTGCCAGCTCAGCCTCCCCGGCAGACAATGAGCAGTTCTTC. Looking up the rest from reference TRBV18 and TRBJ2-1 gives the full variable domain: NAGVMQNPRHLVRRRGQEARLRCSPMKGHSHVYWYRQLPEEGLKFMVYLQKENIIDESGMPKERFSAEFPKEGPSILRIQQVVRGDSAAYFCASSASPADNEQFFGPGTRLTVL.

This chain joins TRBV9 and TRBJ2-7; no reliable D call. Germline CDR1 is SGDLS and CDR2 is YYNGEE. The CDR3 runs 15 residues. Trimming pared 3 bases from V and 2 bases from J, leaving 15 bases between. The CDR3 DNA reads TGTGCCAGCAGCGCCCGGAGTGGGCCTCCCTACGAGCAGTACTTC. It yields the protein CASSARSGPPYEQYF. The variable domain in full, with the rest retrieved from reference TRBV9 and TRBJ2-7, is DSGVTQTPKHLITATGQRVTLRCSPRSGDLSVYWYQQSLDQGLQFLIQYYNGEERAKGNILERFSAQQFPDLHSELNLSSLELGDSALYFCASSARSGPPYEQYFGPGTRLTVT.